This T cell receptor beta chain appears in the sequencing data of a study of vaccination and CD4 T cells after COVID-19. As for the study in general: Drawing of post-COVID samples took place a median around 110 days after diagnosis (range 35 to 161). Regarding the study as a whole: Clonotypes reactive to SARS-CoV-2 had a median that went up from roughly 19 to 38, but not significantly.

CD4+ T cells that had been cultured provided DNA sequenced with the Oncomine TCR Beta short-read assay. Via MiXCR, TCRdb re-called the PCR reads, giving one row per CDR3 protein. The table has approximately 22,000 distinct CDR3 sequences, around a third seen once. Time point indicated: late sampling 161 to 241 days after vaccination in a few convalescent patients. This sample's treatment: approximately nine-day PBMC culture with coronavirus spike peptide pools or control peptides (ViraFEST assay). Wells that each held around 2 million PBMCs were cultured with around 9.4 IU/ml IL-2 and approximately 10 ug/ml peptide pools. Half-medium replacement with fresh IL-2 medium took place on days 3 and 7. Trimming removed 4 bases from V and 6 bases from J, with 18 bases in between. The CDR3 consists of 15 residues. Germline CDR1 is LGHNA and CDR2 is YNFKEQ. This clonotype was seen only a few times. The antigen is undetermined.

The source was CD4+ T cells from blood, cultured in vitro, collected about 7 months after SARS-CoV-2 vaccination. The receptor comes from a human donor who had recovered from COVID-19. The chain recombines TRBV4-2 with TRBJ1-1; possibly TRBD1 for D (6 bases). CDR3 coding DNA: TGTGCCAGCAGCCTCCAATCGGAGGGGGGGGCTGAAGCTTTCTTT. Its protein is CASSLQSEGGAEAFF.